Listed below are T cell receptor beta chains from one sample, sequenced in a study of beta chain features in type 1 diabetes. The table came from immunoSEQ multiplex PCR; TCRdb's copy has only in-frame clones and leaves some out. The sample lists more than 150,000 clones; approximately 10% were seen once. Sample: central memory CD4+ T cells from blood. The receptors here all came from a woman aged 25 to 39 with type 1 diabetes. Each CDR3 is given with its conserved first and last residue. D genes are given only for firm matches. The size of a clone is reported for some rows only, either as once, few or many, or as a class for expanded clones.

clone_size	j_call	d_call	v_call	cdr3_nt	cdr3_aa
few	TRBJ2-5	TRBD1	TRBV27	TGTGCCAGCAGTCGGGACAGGGTCCAAGAGACCCAGTACTTC	CASSRDRVQETQYF
NA	TRBJ1-2	TRBD1	TRBV11-2	TGTGCCAGCAGCCCGACAGGGCAGGGCTATGGCTACACCTTC	CASSPTGQGYGYTF
few	TRBJ2-7	TRBD2	TRBV9	TGTGCCAGCAGCGTGGGACAGGGACTAGCGGGAGATAGCTACGAGCAGTACTTC	CASSVGQGLAGDSYEQYF
few	TRBJ2-3	NA	TRBV2	TGTGCCAGCAGTGTCTTAGAGGCGCAGTATTTT	CASSVLEAQYF
NA	TRBJ2-1	TRBD2	TRBV7-6	TGTGCCAGCAGCCCCCCTAGCGGGAGATTCAATGAGCAGTTCTTC	CASSPPSGRFNEQFF
few	TRBJ2-5	NA	TRBV19	TGTGCCAGTAGCGACAGGTCGGGGGAGACCCAGTACTTC	CASSDRSGETQYF
NA	TRBJ1-1	TRBD1	TRBV27	TGTGCCAGCAGTTTTACAGGGGCGGAAGCTTTCTTT	CASSFTGAEAFF
NA	TRBJ2-3	TRBD2	TRBV15	TGTGCCACCAGCAGAAGGTCTAGCGGGAGGACAGATACGCAGTATTTT	CATSRRSSGRTDTQYF
few	TRBJ2-3	NA	TRBV4-2	TGTGCCAGCACTAGGTCGGAGGGAAGCACAGATACGCAGTATTTT	CASTRSEGSTDTQYF
NA	TRBJ1-1	TRBD1	TRBV29-1	TGCAGCGCCGGACAGGGCGGGACTGAAGCTTTCTTT	CSAGQGGTEAFF
NA	TRBJ2-7	NA	TRBV7-2	TGTGCCAGCAGCTTAGGGTTTGTCGGCTCCTACGAGCAGTACTTC	CASSLGFVGSYEQYF
few	TRBJ1-1	TRBD1	TRBV5-1	TGCGCCAGCAGCCCCTCACCGGGACAGGGGGTGAACACTGAAGCTTTCTTT	CASSPSPGQGVNTEAFF
few	TRBJ2-7	NA	TRBV19	TGTGCCAGTAGTATCAAGGGGGGGCCCAGCTCCTACGAGCAGTACTTC	CASSIKGGPSSYEQYF
few	TRBJ2-1	NA	TRBV5-4	TGTGCCAGCAGCTTCGGAGGGGCTAGCGACTACAATGAGCAGTTCTTC	CASSFGGASDYNEQFF
few	TRBJ2-5	NA	TRBV5-1	TGCGCCAGCAGCGTTGGACAGTTAGAGACCCAGTACTTC	CASSVGQLETQYF
NA	TRBJ2-3	NA	TRBV9	TGTGCCAGCAGCCCTCGGACAGATACGCAGTATTTT	CASSPRTDTQYF
NA	TRBJ2-1	TRBD2	TRBV27	TGTGCCAGCAGTTCACCGGGACTAGCGGCCCCATACAATGAGCAGTTCTTC	CASSSPGLAAPYNEQFF
few	TRBJ2-7	TRBD1	TRBV7-8	TGTGCCAGCAGCCTCCGACAGGGATTCTACGAGCAGTACTTC	CASSLRQGFYEQYF
NA	TRBJ2-7	TRBD2	TRBV19	TGTGCCAGTTCTCAGGTCGGGGGGTACGAGCAGTACTTC	CASSQVGGYEQYF
NA	TRBJ2-5	NA	TRBV29-1	TGCAGCGTTGAAACGGAGTCCCGCGAGACCCAGTACTTC	CSVETESRETQYF
NA	TRBJ2-7	NA	TRBV30	TGTGCCTGGAGTACTCGGGAGAGACTCTACGAGCAGTACTTC	CAWSTRERLYEQYF
NA	TRBJ2-7	TRBD1	TRBV28	TGTGCCAGCAGCCCGGGACAGGGGACCGAGCAGTACTTC	CASSPGQGTEQYF
NA	TRBJ2-3	TRBD2	TRBV9	TGTGCCAGCAGCCCAGGGGCTAGCGGGGCCACAGATACGCAGTATTTT	CASSPGASGATDTQYF
NA	TRBJ1-2	TRBD1	TRBV6-5	TGTGCCAGCAGATTCTTCAGGGGGCGGGGAGGCTACACCTTC	CASRFFRGRGGYTF
few	TRBJ2-7	NA	TRBV6-6	TGTGCCAGCAGTTACTCGGGGACACGTTCCTACGAGCAGTACTTC	CASSYSGTRSYEQYF
few	TRBJ2-1	NA	TRBV5-1	TGCGCCAGCACCAAAGCCGGCCAACGACAAGGAGAGCAGTTCTTC	CASTKAGQRQGEQFF
NA	TRBJ2-1	TRBD2	TRBV27	TGTGCCAGCAGTCTACCCACGGGCGGGAGGCAGTTCTTC	CASSLPTGGRQFF
once	TRBJ1-2	TRBD1	TRBV7-3	TGTGCCAGCAGCTTAGAGACAGGGCCTGGCTATGGCTACACCTTC	CASSLETGPGYGYTF
NA	TRBJ2-6	TRBD1	TRBV2	TGTGCCAGCAGGCCCGGACAGGCAGGGACTGGGGCCAACGTCCTGACTTTC	CASRPGQAGTGANVLTF
NA	TRBJ1-1	NA	TRBV13	TGTGCCAGCAGCTTAGGCCAAGGAGGCACTGAAGCTTTCTTT	CASSLGQGGTEAFF
NA	TRBJ2-1	NA	TRBV19	TGTGCCAGTACCGGCTACAATGAGCAGTTCTTC	CASTGYNEQFF
NA	TRBJ2-7	TRBD1	TRBV6-5	TGTGCCAGCAGTTCCCGGGACAGGGATCGCGAGCAGTACTTC	CASSSRDRDREQYF
few	TRBJ2-1	NA	TRBV7-9	TGTGCCAGCAGCTTAGTGCCAGGCTACTACAATGAGCAGTTCTTC	CASSLVPGYYNEQFF
few	TRBJ1-4	NA	TRBV5-4	TGTGCCAGCAGCCTCGACAGTGTTCAGGATGGAAAACTGTTTTTT	CASSLDSVQDGKLFF
NA	TRBJ1-1	TRBD1	TRBV5-1	TGCGCCAGCACCACAGGGGGCTACACTGAAGCTTTCTTT	CASTTGGYTEAFF
few	TRBJ1-4	NA	TRBV7-9	TGTGCCAGCAGGCCCGCAGGGGCAACTAATGAAAAACTGTTTTTT	CASRPAGATNEKLFF
NA	TRBJ2-7	TRBD1	TRBV19	TGTGCCAGTAGTGGGACAGGCTCCTACGAGCAGTACTTC	CASSGTGSYEQYF
NA	TRBJ2-1	NA	TRBV28	TGTGCCAGCAGTTTAGGGACTCCTCACTACAATGAGCAGTTCTTC	CASSLGTPHYNEQFF
NA	TRBJ1-1	NA	TRBV7-2	TGTGCCAGCAGCATCACACCGGGGGACACTGAAGCTTTCTTT	CASSITPGDTEAFF
few	TRBJ2-2	TRBD2	TRBV7-9	TGTGCCAGCAGCCGAGGGACTAGCCAGACCGGGGAGCTGTTTTTT	CASSRGTSQTGELFF
NA	TRBJ1-2	NA	TRBV11-1	TGTGCCAGCAGCGTCAACCCGACAGGAGGCTATGGCTACACCTTC	CASSVNPTGGYGYTF
medium-sized	TRBJ1-5	NA	TRBV30	TGTGCCTGGACAGAGGATAGCAATCAGCCCCAGCATTTT	CAWTEDSNQPQHF
NA	TRBJ2-1	TRBD2	TRBV4-1	TGCGCCAGCAGCCAAGAGCCTCCGGGTGGACTAGAGAACAATGAGCAGTTCTTC	CASSQEPPGGLENNEQFF
NA	TRBJ1-1	TRBD1	TRBV7-9	TGTGCCAGCAGCGCTCAGGGGGGAACTGAAGCTTTCTTT	CASSAQGGTEAFF
few	TRBJ1-5	TRBD1	TRBV2	TGTGCCAGCAGCGAGGGACAGGGCAATCAGCCCCAGCATTTT	CASSEGQGNQPQHF
NA	TRBJ1-1	NA	TRBV29-1	TGCAGCGTTGCGGGGGTTGACACTGAAGCTTTCTTT	CSVAGVDTEAFF
few	TRBJ1-2	NA	TRBV7-9	TGTGCCAGCAGCCCGCCGATCCGCTTGACAGGCTACACCTTC	CASSPPIRLTGYTF
few	TRBJ2-1	NA	TRBV11-2	TGTGCCAGCAGCTTAGACCAGGGACAAGAGCAGTTCTTC	CASSLDQGQEQFF
NA	TRBJ1-5	TRBD1	TRBV19	TGTGCCAGTAGTGGGAACAGGGGGCTATCTCGGAATCAGCCCCAGCATTTT	CASSGNRGLSRNQPQHF
NA	TRBJ1-2	TRBD1	TRBV4-1	TGCGCCAGCAGCCCGCACTTTTCCGACAGGGAGCGGCGGGGCTACACCTTC	CASSPHFSDRERRGYTF
few	TRBJ1-1	NA	TRBV10-3	TGTGCCATCAGTGGGGGGGGCAAGAACACTGAAGCTTTCTTT	CAISGGGKNTEAFF
few	TRBJ2-5	NA	TRBV29-1	TGCAGCGTTGCCATTGACCTTAGGACAGTGTACCAAGAGACCCAGTACTTC	CSVAIDLRTVYQETQYF
few	TRBJ1-1	NA	TRBV5-6	TGTGCCAGCAGCTTGAGGGGTGAAGCTTTCTTT	CASSLRGEAFF
few	TRBJ1-5	TRBD1	TRBV7-2	TGTGCCAGCAGCGCAACTGGGACAGCCATTAGCAATCAGCCCCAGCATTTT	CASSATGTAISNQPQHF